The entry that follows covers one T cell receptor beta chain sequence. Antigen unknown. Analyses pooled second doses at about 4 or about 12 weeks. TCRdb's copy holds only in-frame clones and misses some; the assay was immunoSEQ multiplex PCR. The sample records 150,000 to 200,000 clones, 88% being singletons. The CDR3 runs to 14 residues. The ends were cut back, 5 bases at V and 1 base at J, with 11 bases in the middle. Germline lookup yields CDR1 MNHEY and CDR2 SVGEGT. The data originate from a study of T cell responses to AZD1222 COVID-19 vaccine. Study-wide findings and caveats: Possibly, clonal diversity was underestimated; donors were largely white British and included more females. Mapped onto spike, vaccine-associated CD4 TCRs spanned it and were dominant at 160-218 and 743-854.

The chain links TRBV6-2 or TRBV6-3 to TRBJ1-1, with a weak D call TRBD1 (6 bases). This sample comprised peripheral blood, obtained 28 days after the second AZD1222 dose. The TCR sequence derives from an adult who received the AZD1222 COVID-19 vaccine. The CDR3 DNA follows: TGTGCCAGCAGTGACAGGTTGGCGAACACTGAAGCTTTCTTT. Protein product: CASSDRLANTEAFF.